This T cell receptor beta chain was retrieved from a study of molecular identifiers for immune sequencing clone quantification. This clonotype was counted ten times or more. What it binds is unknown. Germline trimming cut 0 bases from V and 4 bases from J; bases unmatched to any gene: 9. CDR1 and CDR2 from the germline V gene are DFQATT and SNEGSKA (reference sequence). The CDR3 spans 16 residues. Study-level points and caveats: Effector cells had over 99% of their molecules in clones above 20 RNA copies, while naive cells had under 1%.

TCRdb fed the PCR reads into MiXCR, producing one record per CDR3 protein. Found here are 300,000 to 350,000 distinct CDR3 sequences, about 20% of them singletons; the top ten hold about 0.79%. Sorting selected naive CD8 T cells with a CD8+CD4-CCR7+CD45RA+ phenotype. The source is a human donor in good health. Some libraries in this study had Jurkat cell RNA spiked in. The material sequenced was naive CD8+ T cells from blood, with Jurkat cell RNA spiked in. Subset given: FACS-sorted CD8+CD4-CCR7+CD45RA+ naive T cells. The chain is built from TRBV20-1 and TRBJ2-3, with TRBD2 identical over 8 bases. CDR3 in amino acids: CSARDYSGIVADTQYF. Written as DNA, the CDR3 is TGCAGTGCTAGAGATTATAGCGGGATTGTTGCAGATACGCAGTATTTT.